This T cell receptor (beta chain) was profiled in a study of T cells in Graves' hyperthyroidism and ophthalmopathy. General study findings and limits: In the analysis, a 13 V-J model separated ophthalmopathy from stable hyperthyroidism. Researchers found most expanded thyroid clonotypes above 0.001 in blood as well. Model output signaled ophthalmopathy a median roughly six months ahead of onset.

As concerns this clonotype: Its target is not known.

Germline CDR1 and CDR2: LNHDA and SQIVND (reference sequence). V lost 6 bases to trimming and J lost 3 bases, with 11 bases between them. The CDR3 is 14 amino acids. TCR beta CDR3 regions were amplified from RNA. When the TCR CDR3 underwent first-round RT-PCR, the HTBI primer set was used. TCRdb passed the multiplex PCR reads through MiXCR, listing each CDR3 protein once. The profile covers about 530,000 distinct CDR3 sequences, with roughly a sixth appearing a single time and approximately 15% taken by the ten largest. Isolation of PBMCs was performed on around 9.4 ml fresh peripheral blood. Sequenced sample: blood. The origin of this receptor is a woman aged 18-35 years with Graves' ophthalmopathy. The rearrangement joins TRBV19 to TRBJ2-2, with D possibly TRBD2 on 6 matching bases. CDR3 coding DNA: TGTGCCAGTAGAGGGCGGGGTGACACCGGGGAGCTGTTTTTT. Its translation is CASRGRGDTGELFF.